One and the same sample provided the 23 T cell receptor beta chains below, sequenced in a study of T-cell reconstitution after alpha-beta-depleted transplantation in children (dated by TCRdb to about 2016). Library preparation used PCR. For sequencing, an Illumina HiSeq 2500 was employed. TCR library preparation used molecular barcoding, with unique molecular identifiers applied to normalize quantification of the TCRbeta repertoire. The public reads were run again by TCRdb, first through fastp at Q25 and then through MiXCR, and only productive beta chains were kept. Each entry is one CDR3 protein sequence, shown with its most common DNA and genes. Across this sample there are around 93,000 distinct CDR3 sequences, with roughly 7.7% seen only once. Clones ranked in the top ten supply over 6% of the sample. This material consisted of PBMCs from the stem cell graft donor, taken from the stem cell graft. These receptors all come from a human donor who donated a stem cell graft to a child with congenital amegakaryocytic thrombocytopenia.

This clonotype has at least ten counts. The chain links TRBV7-6 to TRBJ2-1; 7 bases agree with TRBD2. The CDR3 length is 15 residues. With V trimmed by 0 bases and J by 5 bases, 4 bases remained unmatched. From germline, CDR1 is SGHVS and CDR2 FNYEAQ. The CDR3 sequence is CASSLASGYDNEQFF. In DNA form, the CDR3 reads TGTGCCAGCAGCTTAGCTAGCGGGTACGACAATGAGCAGTTCTTC.

This clonotype has at least ten counts. The V and J genes are TRBV5-1 and TRBJ1-2, with unresolved D. Germline V CDR1 and CDR2: SGHRS, YFSETQ. This CDR3 region has 13 residues. The V gene lost 4 bases and the J gene lost 2 bases, with 9 bases spanning the gap. DNA of the CDR3: TGCGCCAGCAGCCCGGGATACAACTATGGCTACACCTTC. This translates into CASSPGYNYGYTF.

The chain uses TRBV5-8 and TRBJ2-1; possible D gene TRBD2, 6 bases. The germline V and J ends were trimmed by 1 base and 0 bases, with 8 bases remaining between them. This CDR3 spans 15 amino acids. CDR1 is SGHTS and CDR2 is YDEGEE in the germline V gene. CDR3: CASSLSSGSYNEQFF. In DNA form, the CDR3 reads TGTGCCAGCAGCTTGAGTAGCGGCTCCTACAATGAGCAGTTCTTC.

This chain uses TRBV20-1 with TRBJ1-6; D remains ambiguous. V shed 1 base and J shed 0 bases, with 10 bases lying between them. From germline, CDR1 is DFQATT and CDR2 SNEGSKA (reference sequence). The length of the CDR3 is 16 residues. CDR3 residues: CSARAEPSSYNSPLHF. In DNA, the CDR3 is TGCAGTGCTAGAGCGGAGCCGAGCTCCTATAATTCACCCCTCCACTTT.

This clonotype was observed many times. The chain is built from TRBV5-1 and TRBJ2-3, with D possibly called TRBD1 or TRBD2 (6 bases each). This CDR3 is built from 18 residues. Trimming stripped 0 bases from V and 6 bases from J, with 23 bases between. Germline loops: CDR1 SGHRS, CDR2 YFSETQ. The CDR3 protein is CASSLEGGGQPTLDTQYF. The CDR3 DNA reads as TGCGCCAGCAGCTTGGAGGGGGGCGGCCAGCCGACACTGGATACGCAGTATTTT.

This clonotype has ten or more counts. The chain recombines TRBV5-6 with TRBJ2-1; D is perhaps TRBD2 (5 bases). Looked up from germline, CDR1 is SGHDT and CDR2 is YYEEEE. The CDR3 extends over 14 amino acids. V lost 2 bases and J 3 bases, leaving 9 bases between the germline ends. The CDR3 coding sequence is TGTGCCAGCAGCTTCGGTAGCGACTACAATGAGCAGTTCTTC. Translating gives CASSFGSDYNEQFF.

This clonotype was detected ten times or more. The chain couples TRBV3-1 to TRBJ1-1; no definite D call. The CDR3 runs to 14 residues. The germline CDR1 and CDR2 sequences are LGHDT and YNNKEL (reference sequence). V shed 2 bases and J shed 5 bases, with 12 bases lying between them. The CDR3 reads CASSQSLFGTEAFF. DNA for the CDR3: TGTGCCAGCAGCCAATCCCTTTTTGGTACTGAAGCTTTCTTT.

At least ten counts were recorded for this clonotype. V usage is TRBV6-2 or TRBV6-3 and J usage is TRBJ2-1; no reliable D call. The germline CDR1 and CDR2 sequences are MNHEY and SVGEGT. This CDR3 is 14 amino acids long. V was pared by 10 bases and J by 2 bases, with 15 bases between. The CDR3 DNA is TGTGCCACCTGGTCCGGGTCCGCCTACAATGAGCAGTTCTTC. This encodes CATWSGSAYNEQFF.

This clonotype was detected ten times or more. V gene TRBV4-3 combines with J gene TRBJ2-1, with 7 bases identical to TRBD1. Germline-derived CDR1 and CDR2 are LGHNA and YSLEER. The CDR3 is made up of 15 amino acids. J lost 3 bases, V lost 3 bases, and 5 bases had no gene match. This CDR3 is CASSQRTGGYNEQFF. CDR3 DNA: TGCGCCAGCAGCCAGAGGACAGGAGGCTACAATGAGCAGTTCTTC.

This clonotype was detected a few times. V usage is TRBV15 and J usage is TRBJ1-4; D unresolved. The CDR3 sequence is 13 residues long. V dropped 5 bases and J dropped 4 bases, with 8 bases sitting between them. CDR1 and CDR2 (germline): LNHNV, YYDKDF (reference sequence). This CDR3 is CATSGVINEKLFF. For the CDR3, the DNA is TGTGCCACCAGCGGGGTTATTAATGAAAAACTGTTTTTT.

Ten or more counts support this clonotype. The chain is built from TRBV20-1 and TRBJ2-1, with TRBD1 as a possible D gene (6 bases). V gave up 3 bases and J gave up 2 bases, with 11 bases separating them. The CDR3 runs 14 residues. CDR1 is DFQATT, CDR2 SNEGSKA, per germline (reference sequence). The CDR3 here is CSARAGATYNEQFF. The CDR3, as DNA: TGCAGTGCTAGGGCAGGGGCCACCTACAATGAGCAGTTCTTC.

At least ten counts were recorded for this clonotype. The chain couples TRBV20-1 to TRBJ2-7; D gene uncertain. V lost 7 bases to trimming and J lost 0 bases, with 10 bases between them. CDR1 DFQATT and CDR2 SNEGSKA come from the germline V gene (reference sequence). The CDR3 is 12 amino acids. This chain's CDR3 is CSGRKSSYEQYF. The CDR3 DNA reads as TGCAGTGGAAGGAAGAGCTCCTACGAGCAGTACTTC.

This clonotype has a count of ten or more. The V and J genes are TRBV12-3 or TRBV12-4 and TRBJ2-3, with D uncertain. V gave up 3 bases and J gave up 5 bases, with 6 bases separating them. CDR3 size: 12 residues. CDR3: CASSFWEDTQYF. CDR3 coding DNA: TGTGCCAGCAGTTTTTGGGAAGATACGCAGTATTTT.

This clonotype has ten or more counts. The chain couples TRBV25-1 to TRBJ2-1; D is perhaps TRBD2 (5 bases). Germline-derived CDR1 and CDR2 are MGHDK and SYGVNS. Between the trimmed V and J ends, which lost 3 bases and 6 bases, there was a span of 15 bases. The CDR3 has 15 amino acids. The CDR3 sequence: CASSDKVGLVNEQFF. CDR3 in DNA: TGTGCCAGCAGTGATAAAGTCGGACTTGTCAATGAGCAGTTCTTC.

At least ten counts were recorded for this clonotype. V gene TRBV19 combines with J gene TRBJ2-7; possibly TRBD1 for D (6 bases). Trimming pared 3 bases from V and 0 bases from J, leaving 15 bases between. This CDR3 comprises 16 residues. Germline loops: CDR1 LNHDA, CDR2 SQIVND (reference sequence). Written as DNA, the CDR3 is TGTGCCAGTAGTATCCTATCCCAGGGGCCCTCCTACGAGCAGTACTTC. Its protein product is CASSILSQGPSYEQYF.

This clonotype has at least ten counts. The chain links TRBV5-1 to TRBJ1-4, with a weak D call TRBD1 (5 bases). Trimming removed 5 bases at V and 0 bases at J, with 14 bases between. Germline CDR1 reads SGHRS; CDR2 reads YFSETQ. This CDR3 is 16 amino acids long. CDR3 loop: CASRPGTLATNEKLFF. CDR3 DNA sequence: TGCGCCAGCAGGCCCGGGACGTTGGCAACTAATGAAAAACTGTTTTTT. Drawing the rest from reference TRBV5-1 and TRBJ1-4, the complete variable domain is KAGVTQTPRYLIKTRGQQVTLSCSPISGHRSVSWYQQTPGQGLQFLFEYFSETQRNKGNFPGRFSGRQFSNSRSEMNVSTLELGDSALYLCASRPGTLATNEKLFFGSGTQLSVL.

This clonotype showed up just a few times. V gene TRBV5-1 combines with J gene TRBJ1-2; 8 bases map to TRBD1. CDR1 and CDR2 from the germline V gene are SGHRS and YFSETQ. V shed 1 base, J shed 7 bases, and the junction held 33 bases outside the gene matches. The CDR3 runs 23 residues. CDR3 DNA: TGCGCCAGCAGCTTGAATCCTGCGTGGGGTGGACAGGGATTGATGCCGGGAAGTGTTGGCTACACCTTC. This sequence encodes CASSLNPAWGGQGLMPGSVGYTF.

This clonotype was seen ten or more times. The genes are TRBV9 and TRBJ2-3; 9 bases line up with TRBD2. Looked up from germline, CDR1 is SGDLS and CDR2 is YYNGEE. The CDR3 is made up of 15 amino acids. V lost 0 bases, J lost 7 bases, and 6 bases stayed unmatched. The chain's CDR3 is CASSVAAGGAHTQYF. Written as DNA, the CDR3 is TGTGCCAGCAGCGTAGCCGCGGGGGGGGCTCATACGCAGTATTTT.

This clonotype was detected ten times or more. This sequence joins TRBV7-6 and TRBJ1-4; 7 nucleotides line up with TRBD1. Germline trimming cut 5 bases from V and 8 bases from J; bases unmatched to any gene: 5. From germline, CDR1 is SGHVS and CDR2 FNYEAQ. CDR3 length equals 13 residues. This CDR3 is CASSLDRDEKLFF. The CDR3 DNA sequence: TGTGCCAGCAGCCTAGACAGGGACGAAAAACTGTTTTTT.

This clonotype was seen many times. J is TRBJ1-5 and V is TRBV3-1; D is ambiguous. The germline V gene has CDR1 LGHDT and CDR2 YNNKEL (reference sequence). The CDR3 is made up of 14 amino acids. Trimming shortened V by 4 bases and J by 5 bases, and 12 bases separated the two germline ends. The CDR3, as DNA: TGTGCCAGCAGCCGAACACAGAAGGATCAGCCCCAGCATTTT. This translates into CASSRTQKDQPQHF.

This clonotype was recorded many times. V gene TRBV4-2 combines with J gene TRBJ1-2, with 8 bases matching TRBD1. CDR1 is LGHNA, CDR2 YNFKEQ, per germline. This CDR3 has 15 residues. The junction had 3 bases not matched to a gene; V was cut back by 0 bases and J by 3 bases. CDR3 sequence: CASSQDGQGDYGYTF. Here the CDR3 DNA reads TGTGCCAGCAGCCAAGATGGACAGGGAGACTATGGCTACACCTTC.

This clonotype was seen ten or more times. The chain couples TRBV12-3 or TRBV12-4 to TRBJ1-6, with D possibly TRBD1 on 5 matching bases. The CDR3 has 14 residues. With 5 bases removed from V and 3 bases from J, the gap between germline ends came to 8 bases. In DNA form, the CDR3 reads TGTGCCAGCAGTGGGGGACTCTATAATTCACCCCTCCACTTT. Translated, it gives CASSGGLYNSPLHF.

This clonotype was seen repeatedly, ten times or more. The chain couples TRBV27 to TRBJ2-1, with no clear D. Trimming left V 5 bases short and J 3 bases short, with 8 bases between. Germline V CDR1 and CDR2: MNHEY, SMNVEV (reference sequence). CDR3 length equals 13 residues. The CDR3 DNA sequence: TGTGCCAGCAGTCCCCAATTCTACAATGAGCAGTTCTTC. Its protein is CASSPQFYNEQFF.